This T cell receptor (beta chain) was sequenced for a study of blood T cell repertoires in COVID-19. Study-level background: Sources were T cells, B-cell-depleted T cells, or PBMCs; the material itself was cDNA or gDNA.

V was shortened by 6 bases and J by 0 bases, with 5 bases between the two germline ends. From germline, CDR1 is DFQATT and CDR2 SNEGSKA (reference sequence). CDR3 size: 11 residues. Enrolled through a virtual design, the participants were between 18 and 89 years of age and came from about two dozen US areas. Which cohort a participant joined came from the clinical history participants gave. Clones were read by immunoSEQ multiplex PCR, and TCRdb kept only the in-frame ones, dropping some. This sample carries 490,000 or so clones, roughly 90% of them seen once, and the ten largest clones take around 1.9%.

The sequence was obtained from a woman between 35 and 50 years old who had recovered from COVID-19. The specimen sequenced was PBMCs or T cells enriched from blood (not recorded which). V usage is TRBV20-1 and J usage is TRBJ1-1; D ambiguous. The CDR3: CSAPVNTEAFF. In DNA form, the CDR3 reads TGCAGTGCCCCGGTGAACACTGAAGCTTTCTTT.